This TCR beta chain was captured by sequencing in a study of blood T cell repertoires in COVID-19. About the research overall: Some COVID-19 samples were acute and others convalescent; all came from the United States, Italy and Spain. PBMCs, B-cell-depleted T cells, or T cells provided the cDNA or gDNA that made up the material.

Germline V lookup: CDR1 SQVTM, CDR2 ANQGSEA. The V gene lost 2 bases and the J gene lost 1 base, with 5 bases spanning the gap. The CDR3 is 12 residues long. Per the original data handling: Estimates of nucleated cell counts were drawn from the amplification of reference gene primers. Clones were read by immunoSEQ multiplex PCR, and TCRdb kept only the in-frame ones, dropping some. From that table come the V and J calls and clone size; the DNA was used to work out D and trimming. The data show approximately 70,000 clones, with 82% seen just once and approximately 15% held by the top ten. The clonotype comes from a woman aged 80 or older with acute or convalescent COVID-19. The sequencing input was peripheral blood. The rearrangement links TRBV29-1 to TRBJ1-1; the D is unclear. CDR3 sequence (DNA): TGCAGCGTTGAACAGGCGAACACTGAAGCTTTCTTT. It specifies CSVEQANTEAFF.